This T cell receptor (beta chain) stems from a study of blood T cell repertoires in COVID-19. At the level of the study: Researchers got acute and convalescent COVID-19 samples from the United States, Italy and Spain. PBMCs, B-cell-depleted T cells, or T cells provided the cDNA or gDNA that made up the material.

The germline CDR1 and CDR2 sequences are MGHRA and YSYEKL. V was pared by 0 bases and J by 5 bases, with 17 bases between. This CDR3 is 16 amino acids long. Study processing details: Amplified reference gene primers provided the basis for estimating nucleated cell counts. Profiled with immunoSEQ multiplex PCR; TCRdb holds only in-frame clones, not every one. That table furnishes V, J and clone size, whereas the DNA furnished D and trimming. The top ten hold 13% to 15% of the sample, which has 170,000 or so clones, roughly 80% seen once. Material: peripheral blood. This rearrangement joins TRBV4-1 to TRBJ2-7, with a tentative D call TRBD1 (5 bases). This sequence was found in a man younger than 30 with active or convalescent COVID-19. CDR3 in amino acids: CASSQDEAGRLNEQYF. The CDR3 bases are TGCGCCAGCAGCCAAGACGAGGCAGGGCGTTTGAACGAGCAGTACTTC.